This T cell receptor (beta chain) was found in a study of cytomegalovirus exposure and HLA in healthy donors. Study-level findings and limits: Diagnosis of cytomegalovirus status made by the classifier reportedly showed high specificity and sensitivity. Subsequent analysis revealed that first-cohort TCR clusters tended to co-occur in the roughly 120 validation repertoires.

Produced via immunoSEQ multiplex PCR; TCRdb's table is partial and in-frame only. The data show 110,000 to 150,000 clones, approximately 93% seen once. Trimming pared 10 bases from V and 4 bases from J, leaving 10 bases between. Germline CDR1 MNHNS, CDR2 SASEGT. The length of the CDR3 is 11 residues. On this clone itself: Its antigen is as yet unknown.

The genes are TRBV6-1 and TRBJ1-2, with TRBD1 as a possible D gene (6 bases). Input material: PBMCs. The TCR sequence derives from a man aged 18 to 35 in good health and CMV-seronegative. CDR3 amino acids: CATEDSYGYTF. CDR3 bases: TGTGCCACAGAGGACAGCTATGGCTACACCTTC.